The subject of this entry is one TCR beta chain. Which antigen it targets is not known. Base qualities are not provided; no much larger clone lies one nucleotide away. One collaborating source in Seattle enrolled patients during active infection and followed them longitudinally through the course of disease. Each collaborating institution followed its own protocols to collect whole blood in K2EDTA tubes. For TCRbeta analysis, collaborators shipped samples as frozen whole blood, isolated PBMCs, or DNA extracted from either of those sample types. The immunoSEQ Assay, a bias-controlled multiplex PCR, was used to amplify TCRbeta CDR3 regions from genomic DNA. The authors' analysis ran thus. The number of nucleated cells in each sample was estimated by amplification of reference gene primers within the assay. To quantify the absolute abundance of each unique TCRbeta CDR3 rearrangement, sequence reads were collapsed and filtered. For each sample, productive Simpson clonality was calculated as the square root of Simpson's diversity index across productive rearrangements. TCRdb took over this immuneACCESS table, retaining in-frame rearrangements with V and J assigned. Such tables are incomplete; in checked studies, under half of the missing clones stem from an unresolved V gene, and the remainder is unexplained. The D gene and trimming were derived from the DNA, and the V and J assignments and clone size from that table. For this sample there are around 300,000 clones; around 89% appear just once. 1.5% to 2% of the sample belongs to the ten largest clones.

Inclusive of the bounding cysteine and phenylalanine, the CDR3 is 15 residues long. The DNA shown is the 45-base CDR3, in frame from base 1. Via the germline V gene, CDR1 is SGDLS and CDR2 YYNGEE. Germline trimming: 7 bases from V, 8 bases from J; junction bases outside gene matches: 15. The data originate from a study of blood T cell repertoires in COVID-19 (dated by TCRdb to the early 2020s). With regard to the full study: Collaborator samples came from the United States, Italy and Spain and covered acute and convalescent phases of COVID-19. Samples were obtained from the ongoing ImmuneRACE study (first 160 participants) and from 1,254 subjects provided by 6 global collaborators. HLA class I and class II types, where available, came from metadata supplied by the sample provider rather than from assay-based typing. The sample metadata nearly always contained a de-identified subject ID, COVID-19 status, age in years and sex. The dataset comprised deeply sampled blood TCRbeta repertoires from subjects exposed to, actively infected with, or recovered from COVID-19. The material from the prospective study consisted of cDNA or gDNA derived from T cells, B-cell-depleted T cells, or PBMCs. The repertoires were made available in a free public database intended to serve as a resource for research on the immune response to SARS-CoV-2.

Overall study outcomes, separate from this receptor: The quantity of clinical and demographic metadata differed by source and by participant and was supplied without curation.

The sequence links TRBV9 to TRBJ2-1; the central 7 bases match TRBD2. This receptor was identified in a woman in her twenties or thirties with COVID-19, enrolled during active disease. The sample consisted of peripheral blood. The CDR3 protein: CASAAGGYRGDEQFF. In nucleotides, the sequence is TGTGCCAGCGCTGCCGGGGGGTACCGTGGTGATGAGCAGTTCTTC.